This TCR beta chain originates from a study of cytomegalovirus exposure and HLA in healthy donors. Primers for the PCR totalled 60 Vbeta and 13 Jbeta. Sequencing used immunoSEQ multiplex PCR; TCRdb keeps in-frame clones, though not all of them. Here the sample spans 160,000 or so clones, approximately 84% being singletons. Germline CDR1 reads LNHDA; CDR2 reads SQIVND (reference sequence). The CDR3 covers 13 residues. Between the trimmed V and J ends, which lost 9 bases and 1 base, there was a span of 13 bases. This TCR derives from a woman in her forties in good health and CMV-seropositive. V gene TRBV19 combines with J gene TRBJ2-7; D remains unclear. The sequenced sample consisted of PBMCs. The CDR3: CASSTEPSYEQYF. Here the CDR3 DNA reads TGTGCCAGCTCGACGGAGCCTTCCTACGAGCAGTACTTC. Full variable domain (remainder filled in from reference TRBV19 and TRBJ2-7): DGGITQSPKYLFRKEGQNVTLSCEQNLNHDAMYWYRQDPGQGLRLIYYSQIVNDFQKGDIAEGYSVSREKKESFPLTVTSAQKNPTAFYLCASSTEPSYEQYFGPGTRLTVT.